This T cell receptor (beta chain) derives from a study of T cells after yellow fever vaccination. TCRdb re-derived calls from the 5' RACE reads in MiXCR, one entry per CDR3 protein. This table has 300,000 to 400,000 distinct CDR3 sequences, around 13% appearing once. V lost 2 bases, J lost 11 bases, and 9 bases stayed unmatched. Germline loops: CDR1 LGHDT, CDR2 YNNKEL (reference sequence). CDR3 length: 16 residues. Points on this clonotype: Its target is unknown.

Points from the study as a whole: The booster saw the reappearance of most primary-vaccination clones (approximately 96% CD4, around 88% CD8). Abundant contaminating clonotypes from the bulk population could appear in FACS-sorted repertoires. A faster peak, day 5 versus 15, was reached by the weaker secondary response.

The chain carries TRBV3-1 and TRBJ2-1; 13 bases are shared with TRBD2. The sample in question was CD4+ T cells sorted from PBMCs, obtained 15 days after the yellow fever booster vaccination. The TCR sequence derives from a young man who received the YFV17D yellow fever vaccine. This CDR3 reads CASSQSPTSGGRQQFF. In DNA form, the CDR3 reads TGTGCCAGCAGCCAAAGCCCGACTAGCGGGGGGCGCCAGCAGTTCTTC.